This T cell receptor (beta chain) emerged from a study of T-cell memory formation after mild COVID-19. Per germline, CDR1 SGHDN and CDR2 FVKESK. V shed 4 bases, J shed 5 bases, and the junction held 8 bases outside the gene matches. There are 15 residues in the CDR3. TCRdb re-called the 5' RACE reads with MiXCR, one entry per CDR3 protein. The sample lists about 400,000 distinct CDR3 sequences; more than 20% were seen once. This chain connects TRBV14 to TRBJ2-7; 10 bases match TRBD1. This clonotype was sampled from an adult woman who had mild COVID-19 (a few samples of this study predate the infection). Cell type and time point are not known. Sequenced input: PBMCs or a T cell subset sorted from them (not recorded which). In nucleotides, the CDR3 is TGTGCCAGCAGCCCAGGACAGGGGGGTAGAAACGAGCAGTACTTC. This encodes CASSPGQGGRNEQYF.